The 31 T cell receptor beta chains presented below share a single source sample, sequenced in a study of prognosis after radiotherapy for stage I lung cancer. The genomic DNA TCR beta CDR3 region underwent two rounds of multiplex PCR. Primers specific to each TRBV and TRBJ gene were used in first-round PCR. TCRdb processed the multiplex PCR reads anew with MiXCR; each CDR3 protein has one entry. Of tens of thousands of distinct CDR3 sequences in the sample, about 41% were seen once. The source material was PBMCs, sampled before or after stereotactic body radiation therapy (not recorded which). These receptors all come from a donor older than 45 with non-small cell lung cancer.

This clonotype has ten or more counts. The J gene is TRBJ1-1, the V gene TRBV24-1; the D is unclear. CDR3 length: 12 amino acids. Germline CDR1 and CDR2: KGHDR and SFDVKD. V was clipped by 11 bases and J by 3 bases, with 12 bases between them. The CDR3 DNA sequence: TGTGCCAGGGCCCTGAGGGACACTGAAGCTTTCTTT. Protein: CARALRDTEAFF.

This clonotype was recorded many times. The chain employs TRBV5-1 and TRBJ1-2; D uncertain. The germline V gene has CDR1 SGHRS and CDR2 YFSETQ. Deletions cut 7 bases from V and 3 bases from J, with 10 bases between. The CDR3 has 12 residues. CDR3 in DNA: TGCGCCAGCTCGGCTTCGGACTATGGCTACACCTTC. Its translation: CASSASDYGYTF.

In regard to this clonotype: A read error may produce the germline difference seen at one junction end. The CDR3 DNA reads as TGTGCCACCAGTGAGTGGAGGGCAGATACGCAGTATTTT. This translates into CATSEWRADTQYF. V gene TRBV6-1 combines with J gene TRBJ2-3; TRBD2 is a possible D gene (6 bases). CDR3 length: 13 amino acids. Germline CDR1 reads MNHNS; CDR2 reads SASEGT.

Many counts were recorded for this clonotype. The chain uses TRBV20-1 and TRBJ1-2, with D unclear. CDR1 and CDR2 from the germline V gene are DFQATT and SNEGSKA (reference sequence). The CDR3 loop spans 10 amino acids. V was clipped by 4 bases and J by 7 bases, with 7 bases between them. The CDR3 spells CSAIGGGYTF. The CDR3 bases are TGCAGTGCTATTGGTGGTGGCTACACCTTC.

This sequence joins TRBV6-2 or TRBV6-3 and TRBJ1-1; D is unresolved. Trimming left V 6 bases short and J 2 bases short, with 22 bases between. CDR3 size: 17 residues. The germline V gene has CDR1 MNHEY and CDR2 SVGEGT. The CDR3 here is CASRRLALRESNTEAFF. DNA of the CDR3: TGTGCCAGCAGACGCCTGGCCCTACGGGAGAGTAACACTGAAGCTTTCTTT.

This clonotype was picked up many times. The rearrangement uses TRBV5-1 and TRBJ2-5; D perhaps matches TRBD2 (8 bases). Per germline, CDR1 SGHRS and CDR2 YFSETQ. Trimming removed 0 bases from V and 4 bases from J, with 16 bases in between. The CDR3 loop spans 16 amino acids. CDR3 nucleotides: TGCGCCAGCAGCTTGGGACAGGGCGGACTAGCAGAGACCCAGTACTTC. Translation gives CASSLGQGGLAETQYF.

On this clonotype: This sequence is one base from a far larger clone and is likely a read error. The CDR3 here is CASSHLQVQGTGELFF. CDR3 in DNA: TGTGCCAGCAGCCACCTTCAGGTGCAGGGCACCGGGGAGCTGTTTTTT. The rearrangement uses TRBV6-5 and TRBJ2-2, with D perhaps TRBD1 (5 bases). V gave up 6 bases and J gave up 4 bases, with 18 bases separating them. Germline V gives CDR1 MNHEY, CDR2 SVGAGI. CDR3 length: 16 residues.

The gene calls are TRBV29-1 and TRBJ2-1; D perhaps matches TRBD2 (5 bases). This CDR3 region has 12 residues. Trimming took 1 base from V and 8 from J, leaving 9 bases between them. Germline V CDR1 and CDR2: SQVTM, ANQGSEA. The CDR3 nucleotides read TGCAGCGTTGAAGTCATGCGGGATGAGCAGTTCTTC. Residues: CSVEVMRDEQFF.

The V and J genes are TRBV10-3 and TRBJ2-2; D remains ambiguous. From germline, CDR1 is ENHRY and CDR2 SYGVKD. The CDR3 is 14 residues long. V dropped 2 bases and J dropped 0 bases, with 4 bases sitting between them. The CDR3: CAISEGANTGELFF. CDR3 DNA sequence: TGTGCCATCAGTGAGGGGGCGAACACCGGGGAGCTGTTTTTT.

This clonotype was recorded at least ten times. The chain is built from TRBV28 and TRBJ1-6; D remains unclear. The V and J ends lost 5 bases and 5 bases respectively, with 10 bases between them. Germline V lookup: CDR1 MDHEN, CDR2 SYDVKM. This CDR3 has 14 residues. The CDR3 DNA reads as TGTGCCAGCAGTCCCCCAGCTCATAATTCACCCCTCCACTTT. Protein sequence: CASSPPAHNSPLHF.

This clonotype was recorded at least ten times. The V call is TRBV4-2, the J call TRBJ2-2; D call uncertain. Germline V lookup: CDR1 LGHNA, CDR2 YNFKEQ. This CDR3 has 14 amino acids. V gave up 0 bases and J gave up 4 bases, with 6 bases separating them. The CDR3 region is CASSQERFTGELFF. CDR3 nucleotides: TGTGCCAGCAGCCAAGAGAGGTTCACCGGGGAGCTGTTTTTT.

This clonotype was observed many times. The V and J genes are TRBV10-3 and TRBJ1-2; possibly TRBD1 for D (6 bases). V was clipped by 6 bases and J by 3 bases, with 23 bases between them. Germline loops: CDR1 ENHRY, CDR2 SYGVKD. The CDR3 consists of 17 residues. The DNA of the CDR3 is TGTGCCATCAGCCGGGGGGGCATCCCTACGGGTGACTATGGCTACACCTTC. Translating it yields CAISRGGIPTGDYGYTF.

This clonotype was observed many times. The rearrangement links TRBV2 to TRBJ2-1, with TRBD2 matching 11 bases. This CDR3 spans 14 amino acids. Germline CDR1 is SNHLY and CDR2 is FYNNEI. Trimming cost V 6 bases and J 4 bases; bases outside gene matches: 2. CDR3 sequence reads: CASRGLAVYNEQFF. The CDR3 nucleotides are TGTGCCAGCAGGGGACTAGCGGTTTACAATGAGCAGTTCTTC.

This clonotype appeared many times. The V call is TRBV5-1, the J call TRBJ2-5, with 12 bases aligning to TRBD2. Germline CDR1 and CDR2: SGHRS and YFSETQ. Trimming removed 6 bases from V and 5 bases from J; junction bases left unmatched: 8. CDR3 length: 15 residues. CDR3 in amino acids: CASNLGLAGRETQYF. CDR3 coding DNA: TGCGCCAGCAACCTGGGACTAGCGGGCCGGGAGACCCAGTACTTC. The complete variable domain, with remaining parts taken from reference TRBV5-1 and TRBJ2-5, reads KAGVTQTPRYLIKTRGQQVTLSCSPISGHRSVSWYQQTPGQGLQFLFEYFSETQRNKGNFPGRFSGRQFSNSRSEMNVSTLELGDSALYLCASNLGLAGRETQYFGPGTRLLVL.

A remark on this clonotype: One end of the junction fails to match germline, which may point to a read error. The J gene is TRBJ2-6, the V gene TRBV19; possible D gene TRBD1, 5 bases. The CDR3 length is 18 residues. Germline values: CDR1 LNHDA, CDR2 SQIVND (reference sequence). The CDR3 sequence: CASSPRTGIDSGANILTF. CDR3 DNA: TGTGCCAGTAGTCCCCGCACAGGTATCGACTCTGGGGCCAACATCCTGACTTTC.

This clonotype was found once. This could be a read error, since a much larger clone is one nucleotide away. The CDR3 is CSVDGTVKKDTQYF. The CDR3 DNA reads as TGCAGCGTTGACGGGACAGTGAAAAAAGATACGCAGTATTTT. The genes are TRBV29-1 and TRBJ2-3, with TRBD1 matching 7 bases. This CDR3 has 14 residues. The germline V gene has CDR1 SQVTM and CDR2 ANQGSEA. After removal of 3 bases from V and 5 bases from J, the junction contained 8 bases not matched to a gene.

This chain joins TRBV5-4 and TRBJ2-2; a possible D gene is TRBD2 (5 bases). Trimming left V 0 bases short and J 4 bases short, with 16 bases between. The CDR3 runs 17 residues. Per the germline V gene, CDR1 is SGHNT and CDR2 is YYREEE (reference sequence). The CDR3 region has the DNA TGTGCCAGCAGCTTGGAGTCGGCCAGAGGGAGCACCGGGGAGCTGTTTTTT. Amino acids: CASSLESARGSTGELFF.

The J gene is TRBJ2-5, the V gene TRBV30, with a weak D call TRBD2 (5 bases). With 7 bases removed from V and 5 bases from J, the gap between germline ends came to 20 bases. CDR1 is GTSNPN and CDR2 is SVGIG in the germline V gene (reference sequence). The CDR3 totals 14 residues. The CDR3 here is CASRPTKAVETQYF. In DNA, the CDR3 is TGTGCCTCCAGACCTACAAAAGCGGTCGAGACCCAGTACTTC.

This clonotype was seen ten or more times. The rearrangement links TRBV20-1 to TRBJ2-2; a weak D match, TRBD2 (6 bases). Looked up from germline, CDR1 is DFQATT and CDR2 is SNEGSKA (reference sequence). The CDR3 loop spans 14 amino acids. Trimming removed 3 bases from V and 7 bases from J, with 15 bases in between. The CDR3 bases are TGCAGTGCTAGGGACGGAGGGACCCGCGGGGAGCTGTTTTTT. It is translated as CSARDGGTRGELFF.

Remarks on this clonotype: One end of the junction does not line up with germline, which may come from a read error. The genes are TRBV12-3 or TRBV12-4 and TRBJ1-5; no definite D call. The CDR3 runs to 13 residues. The CDR3 sequence is CASSLTSNHPQHF. As DNA, the CDR3 is TGTGCCAGCAGCCTGACCAGCAATCATCCCCAGCATTTT.

This clonotype was seen many times. This chain joins TRBV25-1 and TRBJ2-7, with a weak D call TRBD2 (6 bases). V gave up 4 bases and J gave up 3 bases, with 10 bases separating them. This CDR3 has 13 amino acids. Germline values: CDR1 MGHDK, CDR2 SYGVNS. CDR3 DNA sequence: TGTGCCAGCAGTGGAGGGACTTTCTACGAGCAGTACTTC. Protein: CASSGGTFYEQYF.

This clonotype was observed at least ten times. The chain couples TRBV14 to TRBJ2-1; 11 bases are shared with TRBD2. The V and J ends lost 3 bases and 10 bases, in that order; junction bases with no gene match: 5. Germline V gives CDR1 SGHDN, CDR2 FVKESK. The CDR3 consists of 14 residues. The CDR3 DNA is TGTGCCAGCAGCCATAGCGGGAGGGGCGACGAGCAGTTCTTC. Translated, it gives CASSHSGRGDEQFF.

There are many counts of this clonotype. The conserved phenylalanine or tryptophan normally closing the CDR3 is absent here, so this likely arose from a read error. V usage is TRBV11-2 and J usage is TRBJ2-6; D ambiguous. The CDR3 is 13 residues long. The germline V and J ends were trimmed by 3 bases and 2 bases, with 2 bases remaining between them. Per the germline V gene, CDR1 is SGHAT and CDR2 is FQNNGV. CDR3 bases: TGTGCCAGCAGCTTTGCTGGGGCCAACGTCCTGACTTCC. It codes for CASSFAGANVLTS.

The chain recombines TRBV5-4 with TRBJ2-3; D may correspond to TRBD1 or TRBD2 (5 bases each). This CDR3 region has 14 residues. V gave up 6 bases and J gave up 2 bases, with 13 bases separating them. CDR1 is SGHNT, CDR2 YYREEE, per germline (reference sequence). The CDR3 protein is CASNEGFDTDTQYF. The DNA of the CDR3 is TGTGCCAGCAACGAGGGGTTTGACACAGATACGCAGTATTTT.

The chain combines TRBV10-2 with TRBJ2-7; tentative D call: TRBD2 (5 bases). Germline CDR1 and CDR2: WSHSY and SAAADI. This CDR3 has 11 residues. Trimming shortened V by 7 bases and J by 6 bases, and 10 bases separated the two germline ends. The CDR3: CASTPSSEQYF. CDR3 coding DNA: TGCGCCAGCACCCCTAGCTCCGAGCAGTACTTC.

This clonotype was seen at least ten times. The chain combines TRBV30 with TRBJ1-4, with D tentatively TRBD1 (5 bases). The CDR3 has 14 amino acids. Trimming removed 3 bases from V and 3 bases from J, with 11 bases in between. Germline CDR1 reads GTSNPN; CDR2 reads SVGIG (reference sequence). The CDR3 nucleotides are TGTGCCTGGAGCCTTGGGACGTCTAATGAAAAACTGTTTTTT. The encoded protein is CAWSLGTSNEKLFF.

The rearrangement uses TRBV11-2 and TRBJ2-7; maybe TRBD2 (6 bases). Germline-derived CDR1 and CDR2 are SGHAT and FQNNGV. V lost 4 bases and J lost 2, with 12 bases in between. CDR3 length: 14 amino acids. The CDR3 is CASSSLAGTYEQYF. CDR3 nucleotides: TGTGCCAGCAGCTCACTAGCAGGGACCTACGAGCAGTACTTC.

The J gene is TRBJ2-3, the V gene TRBV11-3; D may be TRBD1 (6 bases). Germline V gene data show CDR1 as SGHNT and CDR2 as YENEEA. This CDR3 is built from 13 residues. The CDR3, as DNA: TGTGCAAGCCCGGGACATAGCACAGATACGCAGTATTTT. It is translated as CASPGHSTDTQYF.

Many counts were recorded for this clonotype. V usage is TRBV13 and J usage is TRBJ2-2; 11 nucleotides align to TRBD1. This CDR3 is 16 amino acids long. Germline lookup yields CDR1 PRHDT and CDR2 FYEKMQ (reference sequence). V dropped 4 bases and J dropped 9; count of bases not matched to a gene: 10. CDR3 DNA sequence: TGTGCCAGCAGCTCCCAGGGACAGGGGGGCATGCGGGAGCTGTTTTTT. The encoded protein is CASSSQGQGGMRELFF.

This clonotype was detected ten times or more. The chain couples TRBV30 to TRBJ2-1; TRBD2 aligns across 8 bases. The CDR3 loop spans 13 amino acids. V lost 4 bases and J lost 7; bases outside the gene matches: 6. Germline-derived CDR1 and CDR2 are GTSNPN and SVGIG (reference sequence). The CDR3 region is CAWISGARNEQFF. In DNA form, the CDR3 reads TGTGCCTGGATTAGCGGGGCTAGAAATGAGCAGTTCTTC.

Concerning this clonotype itself: A much larger clonotype is one base distant, so this may be a read error. V and J are TRBV6-1 and TRBJ2-3, with D possibly TRBD1 on 8 matching bases. Germline loops: CDR1 MNHNS, CDR2 SASEGT. The CDR3 length is 17 residues. In nucleotides, the CDR3 is TGTGCCAGCAGACAAGGACAGGGAGGGACTACGATAGATACGCGGTATTTT. Its protein is CASRQGQGGTTIDTRYF.